This T cell receptor beta chain comes out of a study of T cells after yellow fever vaccination (dated by TCRdb to about 2019). Background on the whole study: The SMART-Seq v4 Ultra Low Input RNA kit was used to prepare libraries from fractions with low cell numbers. To track T-cell clones before and after primary and booster YFV17D yellow fever vaccination, bulk TCR alpha and beta repertoires were sequenced longitudinally. Two healthy male donors, one aged 18 to 29 and one aged 30 to 40 years, made up the cohort. Blood samples were taken at several timepoints before and after primary and secondary immunization, and bulk PBMC replicates and cell subsets were isolated. Summary of the overall study and its limitations: A small share of clonotypes occurred in both CD4 and CD8 compartments, likely arising from convergent recombination. After the booster, most of the clones that had expanded following primary vaccination were detected again (approximately 95% of CD4 and more than 85% of CD8), which suggests that memory was broadly maintained. Because the study included only a couple of donors, the extent to which the findings can be generalized is limited. The secondary T-cell response was weaker than the primary response but faster, peaking on day 5 instead of day 15. Because abundant contaminating clonotypes from the bulk population could be contained in FACS-sorted repertoires, computational filtering was required.

In light of the paper, this sample's treatment or condition label describes: live attenuated yellow fever vaccine strain. At each blood-draw timepoint, two biological replicates of bulk PBMCs were obtained. A standard Ficoll-Paque protocol was used to isolate PBMCs from peripheral blood. TriZol was used to extract RNA from bulk PBMCs, CD4 and CD8 fractions, and dextramer-positive and dextramer-negative fractions. V was cut back by 7 bases and J by 5 bases, leaving a gap of 12 bases between them. Its CDR3 holds 14 amino acids, cysteine through phenylalanine. Just CDR3 DNA is preserved here, 42 bases in frame from base 1. The germline V gene yields MNHNS for CDR1 and SASEGT for CDR2. TCR cDNA was made using 5'RACE template switching, a step that added a universal primer site and unique molecular identifiers. Priming of cDNA synthesis was performed from both the TCR alpha and TCR beta constant segments. Two PCR steps were used to amplify libraries, with sample barcodes and sequencing adapters being added in the second step. Sequencing of the libraries was done on either Illumina HiSeq 2500 (2x100 bp) or NovaSeq (2x150 bp). Processing in the source paper ran as follows. Reads were demultiplexed and collapsed into UMI consensus sequences with MIGEC, and V(D)J alignment was performed with MiXCR. Vaccine-responding clonotypes were defined with edgeR using replicate PBMC samples, requiring FDR below 0.01 and a log2 fold change above 5 up to day 15. Each bulk clonotype received a CD4 or CD8 identity based on whether the sequenced CD4 or CD8 repertoire contained that clonotype at higher abundance. TCRdb trimmed the raw reads at Q25, called clones with MiXCR and kept productive beta chains. Rows with a matching CDR3 protein are joined into one entry that keeps the most common DNA and genes. These V and J calls derive from TCRdb rather than the authors' analysis. Recorded for this sample are nearly 350,000 distinct CDR3 sequences; about 7.8% of them occurred a single time. The top ten clones comprise about 16% of the sample.

Concerning this clonotype: Its cognate antigen has yet to be identified. Per-base quality was not reported, and no clone a single base away is much larger than it.

The specimen comprised PBMCs, sampled about 41 days after the first yellow fever vaccination. The V and J genes are TRBV6-1 and TRBJ1-6; the best D guess is TRBD1, with 5 bases matching. The sequence came from a man between 18 and 35 years old who received the YFV17D yellow fever vaccine. The DNA sequence is as follows: TGTGCCAGCACTCACCGGGACGATAATTCACCCCTCCACTTT. Its translation reads: CASTHRDDNSPLHF.